These T cell receptor beta chains were read from a single sample in a study of regulatory T cells in long-lasting Graves disease. TCRdb processed the multiplex PCR reads anew with MiXCR; each CDR3 protein has one entry. In the table there are about 560,000 distinct CDR3 sequences, about 16% of which are singletons. In addition, the sample was reused for a study of T cells in Graves' hyperthyroidism and ophthalmopathy.

The source was peripheral blood mononuclear cells (PBMCs), collected at new diagnosis, from a patient treated with antithyroid drugs. Receptor source: a man younger than 30 with Graves disease. Both conserved end residues are trimmed from each CDR3. The D gene is left open where the match is weak.

>TRBV15|-
ATSRDLADYEQY
>TRBV29-1|-
SVDRGTAGVQNYGYT
>TRBV29-1|-
SVGLHSTAGSMNTEAF
>TRBV20-1|TRBD2
SASSGRADTQY
>TRBV6-2/TRBV6-3|-
ASSPGGVGQY
>TRBV27|-
ASSLSGLSTDTQY
>TRBV20-1|TRBD1
SARGQGTNTGELF
>TRBV7-3|TRBD2
ASSPTGLVDHEQY
>TRBV29-1|TRBD2
SVLVAGAYNEQF
>TRBV18|-
ASSPGPPTDTQY
>TRBV19|-
ASLGWAQPQH
>TRBV20-1|-
SASRPGTNTGELF